This T cell receptor (beta chain) was sequenced for a study of T cells after posttransplantation cyclophosphamide. Notes on the study in general: Later blood repertoires were often dominated by clones from the donor CD8+ memory compartment.

Data came from immunoSEQ multiplex PCR; TCRdb stores just in-frame clones and leaves some out. The sample includes tens of thousands of clones, none of them occurring once. Peripheral blood was collected from the related graft donor on the marrow donation day. J was trimmed by 5 bases and V by 5 bases; bases with no gene match: 3. CDR1 and CDR2 (germline): SGHTA, FQGTGA. The CDR3 extends over 12 amino acids. This clone was recorded at least ten times. The target antigen is unknown. Material: PBMCs. This chain joins TRBV7-3 and TRBJ2-7, with 7 bases aligning to TRBD1. The clonotype was recovered from a man aged 50 to 59 in good health, CMV-negative, and a related stem cell transplant donor. The CDR3 region has the DNA TGTGCCAGCAGCGCGACAGGGCACGAGCAGTACTTC. It is translated as CASSATGHEQYF.